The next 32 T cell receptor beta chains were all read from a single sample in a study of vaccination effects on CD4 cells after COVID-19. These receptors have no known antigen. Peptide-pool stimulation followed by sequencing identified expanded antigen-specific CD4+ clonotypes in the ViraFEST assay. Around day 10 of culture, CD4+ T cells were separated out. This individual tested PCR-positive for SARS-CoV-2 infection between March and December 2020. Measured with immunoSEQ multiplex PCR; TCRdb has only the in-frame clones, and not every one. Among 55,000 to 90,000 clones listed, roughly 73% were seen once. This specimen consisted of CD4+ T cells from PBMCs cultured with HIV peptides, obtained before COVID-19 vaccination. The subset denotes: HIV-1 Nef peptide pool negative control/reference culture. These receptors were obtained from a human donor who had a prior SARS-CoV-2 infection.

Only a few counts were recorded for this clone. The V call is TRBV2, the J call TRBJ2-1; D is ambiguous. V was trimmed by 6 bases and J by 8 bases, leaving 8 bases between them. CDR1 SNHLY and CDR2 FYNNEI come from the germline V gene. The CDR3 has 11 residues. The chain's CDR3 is CASRKVDEQFF. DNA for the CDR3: TGTGCCAGCAGGAAGGTCGATGAGCAGTTCTTC. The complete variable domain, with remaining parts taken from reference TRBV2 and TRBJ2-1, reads EPEVTQTPSHQVTQMGQEVILRCVPISNHLYFYWYRQILGQKVEFLVSFYNNEISEKSEIFDDQFSVERPDGSNFTLKIRSTKLEDSAMYFCASRKVDEQFFGPGTRLTVL.

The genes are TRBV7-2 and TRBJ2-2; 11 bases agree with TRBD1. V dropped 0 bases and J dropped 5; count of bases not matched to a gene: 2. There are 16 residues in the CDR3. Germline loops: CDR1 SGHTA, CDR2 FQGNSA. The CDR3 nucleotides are TGTGCCAGCAGCTTAGCTAGGGACAGGGGGACCGGGGAGCTGTTTTTT. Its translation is CASSLARDRGTGELFF.

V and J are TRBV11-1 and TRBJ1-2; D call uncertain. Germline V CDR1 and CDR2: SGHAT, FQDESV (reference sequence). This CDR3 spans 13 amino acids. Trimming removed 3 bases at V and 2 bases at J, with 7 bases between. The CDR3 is CASSFGNNYGYTF. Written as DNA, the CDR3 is TGTGCCAGCAGCTTTGGGAACAACTATGGCTACACCTTC.

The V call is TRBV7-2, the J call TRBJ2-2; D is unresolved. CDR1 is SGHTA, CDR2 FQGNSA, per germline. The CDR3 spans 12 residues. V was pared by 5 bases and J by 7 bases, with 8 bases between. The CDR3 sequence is CASSPWGGELFF. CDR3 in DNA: TGTGCCAGCAGCCCCTGGGGCGGGGAGCTGTTTTTT. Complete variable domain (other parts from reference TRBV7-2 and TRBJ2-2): GAGVSQSPSNKVTEKGKDVELRCDPISGHTALYWYRQSLGQGLEFLIYFQGNSAPDKSGLPSDRFSAERTGGSVSTLTIQRTQQEDSAVYLCASSPWGGELFFGEGSRLTVL.

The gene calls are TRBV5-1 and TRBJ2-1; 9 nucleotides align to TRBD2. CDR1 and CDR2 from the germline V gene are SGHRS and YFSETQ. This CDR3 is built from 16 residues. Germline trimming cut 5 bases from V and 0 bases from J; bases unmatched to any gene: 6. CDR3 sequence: CASRSTAGGSYNEQFF. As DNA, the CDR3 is TGCGCCAGCAGGTCGACAGCGGGGGGCTCCTACAATGAGCAGTTCTTC.

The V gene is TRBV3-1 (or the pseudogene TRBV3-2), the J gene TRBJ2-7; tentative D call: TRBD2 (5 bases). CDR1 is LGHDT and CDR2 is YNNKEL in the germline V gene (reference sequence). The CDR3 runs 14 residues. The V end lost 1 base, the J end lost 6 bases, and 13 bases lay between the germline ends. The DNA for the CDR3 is TGTGCCAGCAGCCAAGGATTTCAGGCGGGCGAGCAGTACTTC. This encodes CASSQGFQAGEQYF.

The DNA of the CDR3 is TGCGCCAGCAGTCAATCGGGACAACTGTACGAGCAGTACTTC. Translation: CASSQSGQLYEQYF. J is TRBJ2-7 and V is TRBV23-1; tentatively, D is TRBD1 (6 bases). TRBV23-1 qualifies as an ORF whose function is uncertain. Trimming removed 0 bases from V and 4 bases from J, with 10 bases in between. This CDR3 has 14 residues.

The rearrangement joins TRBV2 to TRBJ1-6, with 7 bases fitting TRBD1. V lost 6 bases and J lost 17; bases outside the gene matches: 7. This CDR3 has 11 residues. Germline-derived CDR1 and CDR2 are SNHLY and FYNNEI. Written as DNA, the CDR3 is TGTGCCAGCAGGGAGGACAGGCGGTTCCACTTT. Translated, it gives CASREDRRFHF.

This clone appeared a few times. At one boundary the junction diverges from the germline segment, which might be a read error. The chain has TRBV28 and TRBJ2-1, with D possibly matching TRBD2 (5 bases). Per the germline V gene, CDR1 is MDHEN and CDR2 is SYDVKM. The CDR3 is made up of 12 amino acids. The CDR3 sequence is CASSQRTAATIF. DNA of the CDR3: TGTGCCAGCAGTCAGCGGACGGCGGCGACGATCTTC.

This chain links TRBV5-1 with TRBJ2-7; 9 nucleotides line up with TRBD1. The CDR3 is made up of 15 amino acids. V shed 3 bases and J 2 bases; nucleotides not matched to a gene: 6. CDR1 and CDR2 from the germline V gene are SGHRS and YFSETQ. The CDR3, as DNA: TGCGCCAGCAGCTCGGGGACAGGGTGGGCCTACGAGCAGTACTTC. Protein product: CASSSGTGWAYEQYF.

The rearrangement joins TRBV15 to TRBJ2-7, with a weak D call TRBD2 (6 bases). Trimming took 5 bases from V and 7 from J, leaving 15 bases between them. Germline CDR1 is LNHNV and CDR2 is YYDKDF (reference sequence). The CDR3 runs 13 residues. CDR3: CATSGGLVLEQYF. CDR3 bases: TGTGCCACCAGCGGGGGGTTGGTATTGGAGCAGTACTTC.

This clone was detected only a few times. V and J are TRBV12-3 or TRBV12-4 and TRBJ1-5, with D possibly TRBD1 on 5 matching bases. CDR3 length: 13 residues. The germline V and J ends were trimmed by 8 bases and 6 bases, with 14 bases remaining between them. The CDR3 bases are TGTGCCAGCCGTAAGGGGCAAACTCAGCCCCAGCATTTT. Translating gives CASRKGQTQPQHF.

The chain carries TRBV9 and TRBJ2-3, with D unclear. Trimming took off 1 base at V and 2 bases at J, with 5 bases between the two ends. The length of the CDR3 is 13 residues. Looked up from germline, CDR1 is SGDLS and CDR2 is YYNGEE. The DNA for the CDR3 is TGTGCCAGCAGCGTAAGGCACACAGATACGCAGTATTTT. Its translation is CASSVRHTDTQYF.

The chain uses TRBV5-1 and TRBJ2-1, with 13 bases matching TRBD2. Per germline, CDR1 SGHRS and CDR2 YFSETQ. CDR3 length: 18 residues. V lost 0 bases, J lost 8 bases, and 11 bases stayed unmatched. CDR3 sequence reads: CASSLGTSGGTFLDEQFF. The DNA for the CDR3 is TGCGCCAGCAGCTTGGGGACTAGCGGGGGCACGTTTCTGGATGAGCAGTTCTTC.

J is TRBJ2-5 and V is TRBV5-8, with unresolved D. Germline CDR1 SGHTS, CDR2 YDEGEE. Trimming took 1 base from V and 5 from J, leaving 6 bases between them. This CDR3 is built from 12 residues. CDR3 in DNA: TGTGCCAGCAGCTTGTGGGTTGAGACCCAGTACTTC. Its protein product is CASSLWVETQYF.

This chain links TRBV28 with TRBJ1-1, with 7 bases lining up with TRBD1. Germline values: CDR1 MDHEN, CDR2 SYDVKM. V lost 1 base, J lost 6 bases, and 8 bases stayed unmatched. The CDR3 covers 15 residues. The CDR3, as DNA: TGTGCCAGCAGTTTATTTGGGGACAGACGCGCTGAAGCTTTCTTT. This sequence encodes CASSLFGDRRAEAFF.

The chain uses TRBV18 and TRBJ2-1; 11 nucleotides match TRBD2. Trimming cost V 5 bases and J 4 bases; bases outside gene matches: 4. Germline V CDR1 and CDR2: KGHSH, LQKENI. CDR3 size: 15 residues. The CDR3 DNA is TGTGCCAGCTCAAAGGGACTAGCGGTTTACAATGAGCAGTTCTTC. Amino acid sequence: CASSKGLAVYNEQFF.

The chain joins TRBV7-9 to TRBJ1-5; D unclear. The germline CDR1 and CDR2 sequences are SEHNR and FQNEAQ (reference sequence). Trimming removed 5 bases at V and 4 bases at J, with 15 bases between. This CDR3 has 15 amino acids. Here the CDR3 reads CASSENIAENQPQHF. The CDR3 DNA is TGTGCCAGCAGCGAGAATATAGCAGAGAATCAGCCCCAGCATTTT.

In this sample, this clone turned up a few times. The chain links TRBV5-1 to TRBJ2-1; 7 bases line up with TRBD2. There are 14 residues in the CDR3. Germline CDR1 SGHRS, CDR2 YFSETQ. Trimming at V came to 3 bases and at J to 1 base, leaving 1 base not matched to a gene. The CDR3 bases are TGCGCCAGCAGCTCGGGGGGTTCCTACAATGAGCAGTTCTTC. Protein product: CASSSGGSYNEQFF.

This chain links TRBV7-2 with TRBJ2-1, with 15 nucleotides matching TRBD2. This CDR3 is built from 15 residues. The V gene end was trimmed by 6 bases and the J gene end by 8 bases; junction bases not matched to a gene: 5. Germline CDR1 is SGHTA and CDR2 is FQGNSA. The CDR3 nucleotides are TGTGCCAGCAGATCGGGACTAGCGGGGGGAGATGAGCAGTTCTTC. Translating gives CASRSGLAGGDEQFF. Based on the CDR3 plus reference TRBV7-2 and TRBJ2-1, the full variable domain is GAGVSQSPSNKVTEKGKDVELRCDPISGHTALYWYRQSLGQGLEFLIYFQGNSAPDKSGLPSDRFSAERTGGSVSTLTIQRTQQEDSAVYLCASRSGLAGGDEQFFGPGTRLTVL.

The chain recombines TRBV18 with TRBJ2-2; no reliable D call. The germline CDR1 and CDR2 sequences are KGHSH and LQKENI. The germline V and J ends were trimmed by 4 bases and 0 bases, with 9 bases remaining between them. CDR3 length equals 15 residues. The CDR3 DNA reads TGTGCCAGCTCACGTACCCGGACGAACACCGGGGAGCTGTTTTTT. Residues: CASSRTRTNTGELFF. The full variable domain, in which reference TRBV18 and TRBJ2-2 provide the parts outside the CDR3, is NAGVMQNPRHLVRRRGQEARLRCSPMKGHSHVYWYRQLPEEGLKFMVYLQKENIIDESGMPKERFSAEFPKEGPSILRIQQVVRGDSAAYFCASSRTRTNTGELFFGEGSRLTVL.

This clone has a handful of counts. The CDR3 region has the DNA TGTGCCAGCAGCACGCGACAGGGGGGCACTGAAGCTTTCTTT. Protein sequence: CASSTRQGGTEAFF. This chain connects TRBV7-8 to TRBJ1-1, with 9 positions matching TRBD1. This CDR3 is 14 amino acids long. Germline V gives CDR1 SGHVS, CDR2 FQNEAQ. J lost 4 bases, V lost 5 bases, and 5 bases had no gene match.

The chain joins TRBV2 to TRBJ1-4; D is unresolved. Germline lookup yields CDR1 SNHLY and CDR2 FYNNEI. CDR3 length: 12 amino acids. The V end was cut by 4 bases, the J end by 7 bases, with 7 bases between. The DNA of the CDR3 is TGTGCCAGCAGTGTGAATAGTGAAAAACTGTTTTTT. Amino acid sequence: CASSVNSEKLFF.

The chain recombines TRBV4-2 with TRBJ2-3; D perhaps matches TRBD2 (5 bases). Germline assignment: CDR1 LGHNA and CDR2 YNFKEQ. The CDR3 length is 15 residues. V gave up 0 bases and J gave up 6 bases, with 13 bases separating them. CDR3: CASSQDLRGADTQYF. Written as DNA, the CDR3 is TGTGCCAGCAGCCAAGATCTTCGGGGTGCGGATACGCAGTATTTT.

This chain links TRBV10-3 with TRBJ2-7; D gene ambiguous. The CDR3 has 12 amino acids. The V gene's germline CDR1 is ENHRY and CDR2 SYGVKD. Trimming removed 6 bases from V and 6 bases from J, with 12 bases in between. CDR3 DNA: TGTGCCATCAGCCTGACGGGCCGCGAGCAGTACTTC. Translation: CAISLTGREQYF.

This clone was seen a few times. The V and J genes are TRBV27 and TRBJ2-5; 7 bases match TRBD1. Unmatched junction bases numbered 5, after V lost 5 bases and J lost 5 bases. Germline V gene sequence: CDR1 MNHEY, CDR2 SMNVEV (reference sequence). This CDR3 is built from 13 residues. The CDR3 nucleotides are TGTGCCAGCAGTCGACAGGGTTACGAGACCCAGTACTTC. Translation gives CASSRQGYETQYF.

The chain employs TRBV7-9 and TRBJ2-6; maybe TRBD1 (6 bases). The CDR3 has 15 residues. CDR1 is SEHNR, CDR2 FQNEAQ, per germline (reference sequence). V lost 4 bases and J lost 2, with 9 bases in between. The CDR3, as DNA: TGTGCCAGCAGCTCCCCAGGGGCTGGGGCCAACGTCCTGACTTTC. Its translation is CASSSPGAGANVLTF.

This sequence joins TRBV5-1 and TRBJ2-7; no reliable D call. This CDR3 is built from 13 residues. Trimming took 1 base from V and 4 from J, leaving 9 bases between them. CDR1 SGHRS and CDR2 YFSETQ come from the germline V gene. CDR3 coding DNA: TGCGCCAGCAGCTTGTTTTCCGTATACGAGCAGTACTTC. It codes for CASSLFSVYEQYF.

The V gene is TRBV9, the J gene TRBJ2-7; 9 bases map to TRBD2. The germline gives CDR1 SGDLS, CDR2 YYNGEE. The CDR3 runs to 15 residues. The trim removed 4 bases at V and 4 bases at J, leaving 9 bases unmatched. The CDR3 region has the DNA TGTGCCAGCAGCCCTGATAGCGGGAGTTATTACGAGCAGTACTTC. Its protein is CASSPDSGSYYEQYF.

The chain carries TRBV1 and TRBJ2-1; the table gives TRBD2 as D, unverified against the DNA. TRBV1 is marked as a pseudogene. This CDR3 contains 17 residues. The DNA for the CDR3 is TGCACCAGCAGCCAACCCACTAGCGGGGGGCGCTACAATGAGCAGTTCTTC. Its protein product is CTSSQPTSGGRYNEQFF.

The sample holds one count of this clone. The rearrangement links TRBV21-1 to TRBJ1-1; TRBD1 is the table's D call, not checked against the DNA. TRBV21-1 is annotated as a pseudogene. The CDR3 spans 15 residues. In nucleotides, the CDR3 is TGTGCCAGCAGCAAAGGGACAGATAAGAACACTGAAGCTTTCTTT. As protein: CASSKGTDKNTEAFF.

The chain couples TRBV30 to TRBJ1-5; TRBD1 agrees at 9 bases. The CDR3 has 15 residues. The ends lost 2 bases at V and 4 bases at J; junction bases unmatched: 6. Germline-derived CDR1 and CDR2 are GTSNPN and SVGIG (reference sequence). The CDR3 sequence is CAWSFPGQGNQPQHF. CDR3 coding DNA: TGTGCCTGGAGTTTCCCGGGACAGGGTAATCAGCCCCAGCATTTT.